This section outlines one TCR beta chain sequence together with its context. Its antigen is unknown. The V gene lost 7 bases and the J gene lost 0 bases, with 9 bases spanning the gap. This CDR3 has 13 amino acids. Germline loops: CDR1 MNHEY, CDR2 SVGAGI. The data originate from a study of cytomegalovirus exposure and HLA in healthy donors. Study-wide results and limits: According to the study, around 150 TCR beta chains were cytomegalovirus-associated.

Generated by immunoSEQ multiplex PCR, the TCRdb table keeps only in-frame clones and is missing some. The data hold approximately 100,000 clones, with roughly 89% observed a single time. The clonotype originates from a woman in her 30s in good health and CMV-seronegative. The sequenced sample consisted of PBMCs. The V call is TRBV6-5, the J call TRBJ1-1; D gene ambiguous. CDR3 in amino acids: CASNHGVNTEAFF. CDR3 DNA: TGTGCCAGCAATCACGGGGTGAACACTGAAGCTTTCTTT.